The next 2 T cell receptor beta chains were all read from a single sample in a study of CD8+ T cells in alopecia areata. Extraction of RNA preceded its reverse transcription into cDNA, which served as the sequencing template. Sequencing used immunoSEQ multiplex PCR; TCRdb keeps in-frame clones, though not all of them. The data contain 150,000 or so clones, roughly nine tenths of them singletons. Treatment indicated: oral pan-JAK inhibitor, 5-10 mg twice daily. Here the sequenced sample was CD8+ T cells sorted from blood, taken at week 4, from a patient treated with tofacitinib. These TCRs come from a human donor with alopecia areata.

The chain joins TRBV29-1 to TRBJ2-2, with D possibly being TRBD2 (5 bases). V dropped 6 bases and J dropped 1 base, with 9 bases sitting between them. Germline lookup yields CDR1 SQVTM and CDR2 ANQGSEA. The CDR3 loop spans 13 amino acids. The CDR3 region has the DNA TGCAGCGTGTACCGGGAGAACACCGGGGAGCTGTTTTTT. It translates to CSVYRENTGELFF.

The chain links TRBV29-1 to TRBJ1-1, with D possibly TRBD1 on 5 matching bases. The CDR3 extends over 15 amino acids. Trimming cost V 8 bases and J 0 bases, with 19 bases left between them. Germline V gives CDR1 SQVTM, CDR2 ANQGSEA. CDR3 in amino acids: CSTVRGSSMNTEAFF. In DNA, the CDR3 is TGCAGCACAGTTCGGGGCAGCTCAATGAACACTGAAGCTTTCTTT.